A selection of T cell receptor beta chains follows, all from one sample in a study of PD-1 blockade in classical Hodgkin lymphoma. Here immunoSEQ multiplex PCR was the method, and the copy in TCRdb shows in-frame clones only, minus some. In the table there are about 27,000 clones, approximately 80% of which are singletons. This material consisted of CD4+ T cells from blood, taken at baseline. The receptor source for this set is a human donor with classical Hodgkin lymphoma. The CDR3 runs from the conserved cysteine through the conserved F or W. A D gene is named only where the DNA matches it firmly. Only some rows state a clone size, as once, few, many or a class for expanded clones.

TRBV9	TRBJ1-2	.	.	TGTGCCAGCAGCGTAGGTCCCGACTATGGCTACACCTTC	CASSVGPDYGYTF
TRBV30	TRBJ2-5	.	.	TGTGCCTGGAGCCCTAGGGAGACCCAGTACTTC	CAWSPRETQYF
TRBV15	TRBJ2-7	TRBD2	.	TGTGCCACCAGCAGAGATGCCCTGGGGGGGGTCCACGAGCAGTACTTC	CATSRDALGGVHEQYF
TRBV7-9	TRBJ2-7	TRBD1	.	TGTGCCAGCAGCTTAGGGGACAGCACCGAGTCCTACGAGCAGTACTTC	CASSLGDSTESYEQYF
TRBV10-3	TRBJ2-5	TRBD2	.	TGTGCCATCAGTGAGGGCACTAGCGGGGGCGAGACCCAGTACTTC	CAISEGTSGGETQYF
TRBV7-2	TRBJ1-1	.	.	TGTGCCAGCAGCTTATACACTATGAACACTGAAGCTTTCTTT	CASSLYTMNTEAFF
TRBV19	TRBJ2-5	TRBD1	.	TGTGCCAGTAGTACCCCCAGAGGAGGGACAGGGGGTGAGACCCAGTACTTC	CASSTPRGGTGGETQYF
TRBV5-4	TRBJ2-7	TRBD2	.	TGTGCCAGCAACTTGGCCGCTAGCGGGGGGTCCTACGAGCAGTACTTC	CASNLAASGGSYEQYF
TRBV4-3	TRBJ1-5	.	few	TGCGCCAGCAGCCAAGAAAGGGGTCAGCCCCAGCATTTT	CASSQERGQPQHF
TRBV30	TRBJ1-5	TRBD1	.	TGTGCCTGGAACAGGGGTAGGAGCAATCAGCCCCAGCATTTT	CAWNRGRSNQPQHF
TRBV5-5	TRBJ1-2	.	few	TGTGCCAGCAGCTCCCCAGGAGGGAATGGCTACACCTTC	CASSSPGGNGYTF
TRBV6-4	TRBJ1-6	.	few	TGTGCCAGCAGTGTCGCCAGCTCCTATAATTCACCCCTCCACTTT	CASSVASSYNSPLHF
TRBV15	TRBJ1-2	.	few	TGTGCCACCAGCAGAGACAGCTATGGCTACACCTTC	CATSRDSYGYTF
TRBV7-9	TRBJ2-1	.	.	TGTGCCAGCAGCTTAGAAAGGCGGGGGCGTTCCTACAATGAGCAGTTCTTC	CASSLERRGRSYNEQFF
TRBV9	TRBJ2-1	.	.	TGTGCCAGCAGCGTAGAGGGGGGGCGATTGAATGAGCAGTTCTTC	CASSVEGGRLNEQFF
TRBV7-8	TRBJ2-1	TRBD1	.	TGTGCCAGCAGCTTAGCGAGGACAGGGTACAATGAGCAGTTCTTC	CASSLARTGYNEQFF
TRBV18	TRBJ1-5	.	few	TGTGCCAGCTCACCGGAACAGGGAGTTCAGCCCCAGCATTTT	CASSPEQGVQPQHF
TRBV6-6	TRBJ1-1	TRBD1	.	TGTGCCAGCAGATTACAGGGGGCGGCTTTCTTT	CASRLQGAAFF
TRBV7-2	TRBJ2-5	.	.	TGTGCCAGCAGCTTAGTGTTTTACCAAGAGACCCAGTACTTC	CASSLVFYQETQYF
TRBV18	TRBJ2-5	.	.	TGTGCCAGCTCACCCCCCCAGTCGTTCGGGACCAAAGAGACCCAGTACTTC	CASSPPQSFGTKETQYF
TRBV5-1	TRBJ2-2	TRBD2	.	TGCGCCAGCCAGAACCTAGCGGGGGGCCGTGACACCGGGGAGCTGTTTTTT	CASQNLAGGRDTGELFF
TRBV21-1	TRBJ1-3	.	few	TGTGCCAGCAGCAGCGACAGGGTAGAAAGAGCCATATATTTT	CASSSDRVERAIYF
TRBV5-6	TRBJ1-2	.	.	TGTGCCAGCAGCTTCGGGCAGGGATCGGAGGATGGCTACACCTTC	CASSFGQGSEDGYTF
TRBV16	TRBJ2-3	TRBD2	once	TGTGCCAGCAGCCGGACTAGTGGATCGGATACGCAGTATTTT	CASSRTSGSDTQYF
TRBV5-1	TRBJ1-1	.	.	TGCGCCAGCAGCCCAGGGAACACTGAAGCTTTCTTT	CASSPGNTEAFF
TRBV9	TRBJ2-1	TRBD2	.	TGTGCCAGCAGCGCGGGGGGGGATACCTACAATGAGCAGTTCTTC	CASSAGGDTYNEQFF
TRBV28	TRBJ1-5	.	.	TGTGCCAGCATGAAGGGGAAAGGGAGTCAGCCCCAGCATTTT	CASMKGKGSQPQHF
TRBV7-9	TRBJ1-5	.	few	TGTGCCAGCAGCTTAGGGGGTCCTCCTCAGCCCCAGCATTTT	CASSLGGPPQPQHF
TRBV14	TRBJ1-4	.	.	TGTGCCAGCAGCCAAGAAAGGTCGGCGGGGTTTAATGAAAAACTGTTTTTT	CASSQERSAGFNEKLFF
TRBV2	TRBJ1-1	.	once	TGTGCCAGCAGAACCGGGAAGAACACTGAAGCTTTCTTT	CASRTGKNTEAFF
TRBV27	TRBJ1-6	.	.	TGTGCCAGTGCCCTGGACAAATGGGGTTCACCCCTCCACTTT	CASALDKWGSPLHF
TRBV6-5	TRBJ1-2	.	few	TGTGCCAGCAGTTACGCAGGGTCCCCTAACTATGGCTACACCTTC	CASSYAGSPNYGYTF
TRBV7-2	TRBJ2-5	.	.	TGTGCCAGCAGCTTGGTGGCAGCAATACAAGAGACCCAGTACTTC	CASSLVAAIQETQYF
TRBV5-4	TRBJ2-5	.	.	TGTGCCAGCAGCTCCGGCGGGACAAAAGAGACCCAGTACTTC	CASSSGGTKETQYF
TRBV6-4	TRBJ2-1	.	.	TGTGCCAGCAGCACAGGGCTCAATGAGCAGTTCTTC	CASSTGLNEQFF
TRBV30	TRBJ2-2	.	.	TGTGCCTGGCGAGGTGGGGTCCCCGGGGAGCTGTTTTTT	CAWRGGVPGELFF
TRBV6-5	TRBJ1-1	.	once	TGTGCCAGCACCTTCCAACGCAGGGGAACTGAAGCTTTCTTT	CASTFQRRGTEAFF